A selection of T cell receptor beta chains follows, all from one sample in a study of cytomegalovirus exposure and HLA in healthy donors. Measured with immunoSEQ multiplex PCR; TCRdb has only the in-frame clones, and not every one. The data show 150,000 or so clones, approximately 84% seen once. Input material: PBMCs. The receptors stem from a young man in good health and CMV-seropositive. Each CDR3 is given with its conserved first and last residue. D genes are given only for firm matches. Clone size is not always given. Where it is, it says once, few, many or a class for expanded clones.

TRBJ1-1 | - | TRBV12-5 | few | CASGFGGLTEAFF | TGTGCTAGTGGTTTCGGGGGATTGACTGAAGCTTTCTTT
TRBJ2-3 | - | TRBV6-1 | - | CASIPSALTDTQYF | TGTGCCAGCATCCCGAGCGCCCTCACAGATACGCAGTATTTT
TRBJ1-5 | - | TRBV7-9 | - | CASSLSGDGDQPQHF | TGTGCCAGCAGCTTAAGCGGCGACGGGGATCAGCCCCAGCATTTT
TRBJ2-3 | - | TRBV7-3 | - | CASSLTSGGRSDTQYF | TGTGCCAGCAGCTTAACGAGCGGCGGTAGGTCAGATACGCAGTATTTT
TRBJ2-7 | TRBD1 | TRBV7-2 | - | CASSSGQGAYEQYF | TGTGCCAGCAGCTCCGGACAGGGGGCTTACGAGCAGTACTTC
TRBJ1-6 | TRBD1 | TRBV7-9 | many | CASSLAGTGGAYSPLHF | TGTGCCAGCAGCTTAGCGGGGACAGGGGGCGCGTATTCACCCCTCCACTTT
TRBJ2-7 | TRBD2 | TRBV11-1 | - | CASSLQREGIYEQYF | TGTGCCAGCAGCCTCCAGCGGGAGGGGATCTACGAGCAGTACTTC
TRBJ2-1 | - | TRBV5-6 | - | CASSPGTYNEQFF | TGTGCCAGCAGCCCCGGGACCTACAATGAGCAGTTCTTC
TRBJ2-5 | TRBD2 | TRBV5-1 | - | CASSPWTSGEETQYF | TGCGCCAGCAGCCCGTGGACTAGCGGAGAAGAGACCCAGTACTTC
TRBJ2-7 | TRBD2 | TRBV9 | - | CASSVDGRAHEQYF | TGTGCCAGCAGCGTAGATGGGAGGGCCCACGAGCAGTACTTC
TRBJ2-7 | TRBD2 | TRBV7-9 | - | CASQRAREGEQYF | TGTGCCAGCCAGAGAGCCCGGGAGGGCGAGCAGTACTTC
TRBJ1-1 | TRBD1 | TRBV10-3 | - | CAISEDREGTEAFF | TGTGCCATCAGTGAGGACAGGGAAGGCACTGAAGCTTTCTTT
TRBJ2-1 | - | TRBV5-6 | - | CASSLSGGHYNEQFF | TGTGCCAGCAGCTTGAGCGGCGGCCACTACAATGAGCAGTTCTTC
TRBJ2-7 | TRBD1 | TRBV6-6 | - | CASSQRDRGPWF | TGTGCCAGCAGCCAAAGGGACAGGGGGCCGTGGTTC
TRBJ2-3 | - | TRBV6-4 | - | CASSESGWLWQGSTDTQYF | TGTGCCAGCAGTGAGTCCGGTTGGCTGTGGCAGGGATCCACAGATACGCAGTATTTT
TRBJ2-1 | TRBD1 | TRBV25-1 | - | CASSEAGRTGNNEQFF | TGTGCCAGCAGTGAAGCGGGTCGGACAGGGAACAATGAGCAGTTCTTC
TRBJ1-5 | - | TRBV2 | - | CASSEQIEDQPQHF | TGTGCCAGCAGTGAACAAATTGAGGATCAGCCCCAGCATTTT
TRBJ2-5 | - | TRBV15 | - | CATSRDNARMTQYF | TGTGCCACCAGCAGAGATAACGCGCGGATGACCCAGTACTTC
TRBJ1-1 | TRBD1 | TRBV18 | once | CASSPFPDRVTEAFF | TGTGCCAGCTCACCCTTCCCGGACAGGGTTACTGAAGCTTTCTTT
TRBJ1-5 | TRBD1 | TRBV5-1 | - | CASSSGTESGQPQHF | TGCGCCAGCAGCTCCGGGACAGAGTCGGGGCAGCCCCAGCATTTT
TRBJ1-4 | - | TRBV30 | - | CAWSPRYPSNEKLFF | TGTGCCTGGAGCCCTCGTTACCCTAGCAACGAAAAACTGTTTTTT
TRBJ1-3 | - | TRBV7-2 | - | CASSLVVNPGNTIYF | TGTGCCAGCAGCTTAGTAGTGAACCCCGGAAACACCATATATTTT
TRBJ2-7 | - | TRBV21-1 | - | CASSLPRTSVYEQYF | TGTGCCAGCAGCCTACCCCGGACTAGCGTCTACGAGCAGTACTTC
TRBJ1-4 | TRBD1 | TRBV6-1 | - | CASSVGQGEEKLFF | TGTGCCAGCAGCGTGGGACAGGGGGAGGAAAAACTGTTTTTT
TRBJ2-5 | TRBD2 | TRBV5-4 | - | CASSLGLAGGETQYF | TGTGCCAGCAGCTTGGGACTAGCGGGTGGGGAGACCCAGTACTTC
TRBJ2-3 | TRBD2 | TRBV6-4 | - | CASSDSPSGGHTDTQYF | TGTGCCAGCAGTGACTCTCCTAGCGGGGGGCATACAGATACGCAGTATTTT
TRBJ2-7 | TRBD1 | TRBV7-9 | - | CASSPGTGVTYEQYF | TGTGCCAGCAGCCCCGGGACAGGGGTAACCTACGAGCAGTACTTC
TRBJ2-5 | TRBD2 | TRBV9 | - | CASSGGLAGGETQYF | TGTGCCAGCAGCGGGGGACTAGCGGGAGGAGAGACCCAGTACTTC
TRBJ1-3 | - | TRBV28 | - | CASSSSEESGNTIYF | TGTGCCAGCAGTTCGTCCGAGGAGTCAGGAAACACCATATATTTT
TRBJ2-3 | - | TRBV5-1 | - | CASSLAGVSQDTQYF | TGCGCCAGCAGCTTGGCAGGGGTGAGTCAGGATACGCAGTATTTT
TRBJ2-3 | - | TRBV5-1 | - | CASSSVLTDTQYF | TGCGCCAGCAGCTCTGTTCTCACAGATACGCAGTATTTT